This T cell receptor beta chain appears in the sequencing data of a study of T cells in Graves' hyperthyroidism and ophthalmopathy (dated by TCRdb to about 2019). About the investigation overall: Peripheral blood samples were taken at the time of initial diagnosis, prior to any treatment. After sampling, hyperthyroidism patients received methimazole starting at 30 mg daily, and ophthalmopathy patients received high-dose intravenous methylprednisolone. In roughly six Graves' hyperthyroidism patients, the study also compared T-cell repertoires from thyroid tissue with T-cell repertoires from blood. The 100 or so discovery patients were randomly split 7:3 into training and test sets. A discovery cohort of fewer than 110 patients, about 40 with Graves' ophthalmopathy and approximately 57 with stable Graves' hyperthyroidism, was used to find distinguishing TCR V-J signatures. The paper describes TCR Vbeta CDR3 sequencing of 135 peripheral blood samples, made up of 43 ophthalmopathy patients, 70 to 75 hyperthyroidism patients and 17 progressor patients. Prospective prediction of ophthalmopathy was tested in an independent validation cohort of 18 to 20 hyperthyroidism patients and around 16 patients who later progressed to ophthalmopathy.

For this clonotype: Its antigen target is currently unknown. Base qualities are missing; no much larger clone stands one base away.

Overall study outcomes, separate from this receptor: Most expanded thyroid clonotypes (frequency above 0.001) were also found in blood, which suggests that blood repertoires may mirror thyroid immune responses. Sample size was not statistically predetermined, and blinding of investigators to group allocation was not performed. In validation, the model predicted progression to ophthalmopathy a median of approximately 6.3 months before onset, with over 55% sensitivity and roughly 77% specificity. A model built on a 13 V-J signature distinguished ophthalmopathy from stable hyperthyroidism, reaching roughly 88% sensitivity and about 81% specificity in cross-validation and 80%/75% in testing.

TCR beta CDR3 regions were amplified from RNA transcripts. For the first round of RT-PCR on the TCR CDR3, the HTBI primer set was used together with the Qiagen OneStep RT-PCR kit. A second multiplex PCR round built the libraries, followed by size selection and purification. Libraries were sequenced paired-end with 100 bp reads on an Illumina HiSeq2000. Concerning the study's data processing: SOAPnuke was used to process the raw data, throwing out any read that contained adapters or uncalled bases, had a mean Phred below 15, or lacked an exact constant-primer or identifier match. COPE v1.2.5 was used to merge high-quality paired reads, and clonotypes were defined as unique nucleotide sequences. MiTCR v1.1 was used to align the clonotypes against IMGT TRBV, TRBD and TRBJ reference segments. The analysis was restricted to V-J combinations with a frequency above 0.0001, which together covered 99% to 99.2% of the repertoires. A TCS score was defined as the ratio between F50 (clonal expansion) and ExV (chaos), using BLOSUM62-based TCRdist between CDR3 peptides within each V-J. Welch's t-statistics and random forest reduced 514 V-J features to about 13, which were used in a naive Bayes classifier (R e1071). Starting from the raw public reads, TCRdb applied fastp trimming at Q25, assembled clones with MiXCR and retained in-frame beta chains. One record per CDR3 amino acid sequence lists the most common genes and DNA. TCRdb's processing, not the study's, gives the V and J calls here. In all, the sample holds 300,000 to 400,000 distinct CDR3 sequences, and roughly 18% of those were seen once. Around 50% of the sample is held by the ten biggest clonotypes.

According to the germline V gene (reference sequence), CDR1 reads LNHDA and CDR2 reads SQIVND. Its CDR3 holds 13 amino acids, cysteine through phenylalanine. The kept DNA is CDR3 alone, 39 bases in frame from the first base. Trimming removed 8 bases from V and 5 bases from J; the gene matches leave 3 bases unexplained. A patient counted as having stable Graves' hyperthyroidism if no progression to ophthalmopathy occurred over 18 months of follow-up. Hyperthyroidism patients were aged 18 to 65 years and newly diagnosed, with disease duration of less than 2 months. Any patient with an uncontrolled infection, another autoimmune disease, pregnancy or lactation was excluded. Diagnoses relied on clinical symptoms, serum thyroxine and TRAb, thyroid ultrasound and orbital computed tomography. PBMCs were isolated from about 9.2 ml of fresh peripheral blood by Ficoll-Paque density gradient centrifugation. Trizol reagent was used to extract total RNA, and RNA quality was then checked on an Agilent 2100 Bioanalyzer.

The V and J genes are TRBV19 and TRBJ1-5, and TRBD1 matches 10 of the central bases. The specimen sequenced was blood. The receptor's source is a woman aged 45-65 years with Graves' hyperthyroidism. This receptor carries the CDR3 CASADRGHQPQHF. Read as DNA, the sequence is TGTGCCAGTGCCGACAGGGGGCATCAGCCCCAGCATTTT.